Given below is one TCR beta chain in context. The CDR3 covers 15 residues. Germline lookup yields CDR1 SGDLS and CDR2 YYNGEE. J gave up 5 bases and V 0 bases, and 4 bases lay outside the gene matches. Sequencing was performed with immunoSEQ multiplex PCR; in TCRdb, only in-frame clones are kept and a portion is missing. Of around 86,000 clones listed, around 90% are singletons. Related graft donors supplied nonmyeloablative bone marrow transplants, and mixed chimerism was transient. This sample was taken from a study of Tregs in tolerant kidney transplant recipients. This receptor was obtained from a human patient who received a combined kidney and bone marrow transplant. Some T cells may be graft donor cells. Material: CD4+ T cells from blood (PBMCs), obtained 24 months after the transplant. The J gene is TRBJ1-4, the V gene TRBV9; 7 nucleotides match TRBD1. Written as DNA, the CDR3 is TGTGCCAGCAGCGTAGTGACAGGGAAGAATGAAAAACTGTTTTTT. It codes for CASSVVTGKNEKLFF.